A selection of T cell receptor beta chains follows, all from one sample in a study of shared clonotypes between healthy human individuals. The protocol was immunoSEQ multiplex PCR, while the TCRdb copy is restricted to in-frame clones and leaves out a portion. The table includes about 510,000 clones, 60% to 80% detected once. The sequenced sample consisted of PBMCs. The receptors derive from a woman in her thirties or forties in good health. Some clones in this sample may be carry-over from other donors' samples. The CDR3 runs from the conserved cysteine through the conserved F or W. A D gene is named only where the DNA matches it firmly. Size tells how often a clone was seen (once, few, many) or the class of an expanded clone, and some rows leave it out.

TRBV5-8	TRBJ2-1	-	many	CASSFGFSSYNEQFF	TGTGCCAGCAGCTTCGGCTTTAGCTCCTACAATGAGCAGTTCTTC
TRBV30	TRBJ2-7	-	-	CAWAIYSYEQYF	TGTGCCTGGGCTATTTACTCCTACGAGCAGTACTTC
TRBV6-4	TRBJ2-7	TRBD2	few	CASSESSGHGYEQYF	TGTGCCAGCAGTGAAAGTAGCGGGCATGGCTACGAGCAGTACTTC
TRBV7-6	TRBJ1-1	-	few	CASSSRVGRGGTEAFF	TGTGCCAGCAGCTCCCGGGTGGGGAGGGGTGGAACTGAAGCTTTCTTT
TRBV30	TRBJ2-2	-	-	CAWSVGGSTGELFF	TGTGCCTGGAGTGTAGGGGGAAGCACCGGGGAGCTGTTTTTT
TRBV4-1	TRBJ2-3	TRBD2	-	CASSHPASGMDTQYF	TGCGCCAGCAGCCATCCGGCTAGCGGGATGGATACGCAGTATTTT
TRBV4-3	TRBJ2-3	-	-	CASSQGASRDTDTQYF	TGCGCCAGCAGCCAAGGCGCTAGCAGAGACACAGATACGCAGTATTTT
TRBV27	TRBJ1-3	-	-	CASSLRGYSAVNTIYF	TGTGCCAGCAGTTTAAGAGGCTACAGTGCTGTAAACACCATATATTTT
TRBV2	TRBJ2-2	-	-	CASSVDTGELFF	TGTGCCAGCAGTGTGGACACCGGGGAGCTGTTTTTT
TRBV6-5	TRBJ2-7	-	-	CASSYSDRGGGYEQYF	TGTGCCAGCAGTTACTCGGACAGAGGGGGTGGTTACGAGCAGTACTTC
TRBV5-4	TRBJ2-7	-	once	CASSRGARNEQYF	TGTGCCAGCAGCCGGGGGGCGCGGAACGAGCAGTACTTC
TRBV5-1	TRBJ2-1	TRBD2	-	CASSKPGLAGVAEQFF	TGCGCCAGCAGCAAACCGGGACTAGCGGGAGTTGCTGAGCAGTTCTTC
TRBV25-1	TRBJ2-2	-	-	CASSDQATQLNTGELFF	TGTGCCAGCAGTGATCAAGCCACCCAGTTGAACACCGGGGAGCTGTTTTTT
TRBV7-8	TRBJ1-1	-	-	CASSLEVATEAFF	TGTGCCAGCAGCTTAGAGGTCGCCACTGAAGCTTTCTTT